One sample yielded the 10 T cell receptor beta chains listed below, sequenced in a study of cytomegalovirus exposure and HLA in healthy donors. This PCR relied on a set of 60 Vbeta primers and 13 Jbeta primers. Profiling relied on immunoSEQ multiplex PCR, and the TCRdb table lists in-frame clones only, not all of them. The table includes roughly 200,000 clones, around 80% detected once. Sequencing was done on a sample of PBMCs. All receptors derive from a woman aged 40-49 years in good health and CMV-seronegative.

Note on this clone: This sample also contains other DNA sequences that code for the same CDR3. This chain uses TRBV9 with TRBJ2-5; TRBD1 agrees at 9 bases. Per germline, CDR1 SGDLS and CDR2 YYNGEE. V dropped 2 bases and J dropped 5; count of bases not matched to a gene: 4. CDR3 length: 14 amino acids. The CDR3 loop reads CASSVTGGGETQYF. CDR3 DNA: TGTGCCAGCAGCGTGACAGGGGGTGGGGAGACCCAGTACTTC. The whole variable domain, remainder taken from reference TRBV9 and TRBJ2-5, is DSGVTQTPKHLITATGQRVTLRCSPRSGDLSVYWYQQSLDQGLQFLIQYYNGEERAKGNILERFSAQQFPDLHSELNLSSLELGDSALYFCASSVTGGGETQYFGPGTRLLVL.

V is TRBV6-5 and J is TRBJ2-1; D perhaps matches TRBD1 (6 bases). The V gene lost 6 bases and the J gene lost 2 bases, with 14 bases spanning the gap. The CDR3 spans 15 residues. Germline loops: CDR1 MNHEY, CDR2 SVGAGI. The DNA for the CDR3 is TGTGCCAGCAGAACACAGGGCCACCCCTACAATGAGCAGTTCTTC. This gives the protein CASRTQGHPYNEQFF.

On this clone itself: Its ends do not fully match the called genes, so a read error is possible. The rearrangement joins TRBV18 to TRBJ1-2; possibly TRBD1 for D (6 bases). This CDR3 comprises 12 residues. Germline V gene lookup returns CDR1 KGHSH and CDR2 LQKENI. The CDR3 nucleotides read TGTGCCAGCTCGCCACAGGGAGATGGCTACACCTTC. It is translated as CASSPQGDGYTF. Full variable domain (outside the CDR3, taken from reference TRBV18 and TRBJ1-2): NAGVMQNPRHLVRRRGQEARLRCSPMKGHSHVYWYRQLPEEGLKFMVYLQKENIIDESGMPKERFSAEFPKEGPSILRIQQVVRGDSAAYFCASSPQGDGYTFGSGTRLTVV.

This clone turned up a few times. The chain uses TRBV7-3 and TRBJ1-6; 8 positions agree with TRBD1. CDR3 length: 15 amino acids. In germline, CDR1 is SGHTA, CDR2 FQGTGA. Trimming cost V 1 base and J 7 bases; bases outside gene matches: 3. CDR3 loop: CASSLIQGANSPLHF. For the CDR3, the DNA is TGTGCCAGCAGCTTAATTCAGGGGGCAAATTCACCCCTCCACTTT.

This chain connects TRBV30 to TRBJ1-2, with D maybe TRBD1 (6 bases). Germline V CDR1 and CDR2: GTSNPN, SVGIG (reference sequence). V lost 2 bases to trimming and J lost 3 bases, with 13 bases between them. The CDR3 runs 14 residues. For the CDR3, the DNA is TGTGCCTGGAGTTCAGGGGAGGGGTACTATGGCTACACCTTC. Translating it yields CAWSSGEGYYGYTF. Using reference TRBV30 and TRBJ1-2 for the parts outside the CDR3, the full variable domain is SQTIHQWPATLVQPVGSPLSLECTVEGTSNPNLYWYRQAAGRGLQLLFYSVGIGQISSEVPQNLSASRPQDRQFILSSKKLLLSDSGFYLCAWSSGEGYYGYTFGSGTRLTVV.

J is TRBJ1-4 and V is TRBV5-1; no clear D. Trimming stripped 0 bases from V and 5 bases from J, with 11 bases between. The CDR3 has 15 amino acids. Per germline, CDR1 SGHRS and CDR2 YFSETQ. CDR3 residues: CASSLEPGKNEKLFF. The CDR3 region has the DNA TGCGCCAGCAGCTTGGAACCGGGAAAGAATGAAAAACTGTTTTTT.

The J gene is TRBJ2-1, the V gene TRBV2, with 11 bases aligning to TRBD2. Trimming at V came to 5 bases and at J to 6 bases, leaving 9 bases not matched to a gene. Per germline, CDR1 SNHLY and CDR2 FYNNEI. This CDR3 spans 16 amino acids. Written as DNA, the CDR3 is TGTGCCAGCAGTCTCCTTAGCGGGGGGGCCATCAATGAGCAGTTCTTC. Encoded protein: CASSLLSGGAINEQFF.

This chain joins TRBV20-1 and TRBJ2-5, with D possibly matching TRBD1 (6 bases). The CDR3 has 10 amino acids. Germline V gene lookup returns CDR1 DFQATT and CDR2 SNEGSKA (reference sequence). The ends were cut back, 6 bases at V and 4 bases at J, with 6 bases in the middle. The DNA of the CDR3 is TGCAGTGCACAGGGAGAGACCCAGTACTTC. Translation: CSAQGETQYF.

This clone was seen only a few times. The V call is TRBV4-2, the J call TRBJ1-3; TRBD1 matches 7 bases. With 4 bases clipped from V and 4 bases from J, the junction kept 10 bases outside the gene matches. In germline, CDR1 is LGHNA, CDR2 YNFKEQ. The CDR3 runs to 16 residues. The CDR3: CASSPGTAESGNTIYF. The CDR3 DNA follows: TGTGCCAGCAGCCCTGGGACAGCCGAATCGGGAAACACCATATATTTT.

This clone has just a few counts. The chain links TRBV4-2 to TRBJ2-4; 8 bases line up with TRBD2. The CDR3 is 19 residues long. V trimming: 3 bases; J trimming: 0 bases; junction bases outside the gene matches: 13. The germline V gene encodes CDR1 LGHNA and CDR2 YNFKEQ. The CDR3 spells CASSQLGGGRVVAKNIQYF. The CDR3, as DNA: TGTGCCAGCAGCCAGCTCGGGGGGGGCCGGGTGGTAGCCAAAAACATTCAGTACTTC.